This T cell receptor beta chain appears in the sequencing data of a study of T cell repertoires in cytomegalovirus infection. Turning to the study itself: Indications of both CMV infection and matching HLA type were provided by public TCR beta signatures. Points from the study as a whole: In two of eight donors, the top clonotype was HLA-C-restricted CMV-specific.

The CDR3 runs 12 residues. The V end lost 0 bases, the J end lost 7 bases, and 5 bases lay between the germline ends. Germline V gives CDR1 SGHTA, CDR2 FQGNSA. TCRdb re-called the reads with MiXCR, one entry per CDR3 protein. The sample has fewer than 85,000 distinct CDR3 sequences; under 4.5% are singletons. This clonotype was detected a few times. Its antigen is as yet unknown. The chain combines TRBV7-2 with TRBJ2-3, with D possibly TRBD1 on 5 matching bases. This receptor was obtained from a human donor in good health (CMV status not recorded). Some clones in this sample may be carry-over from other donors' samples. Sample: PBMCs. The DNA for the CDR3 is TGTGCCAGCAGCTTAGCGGGGCATACGCAGTATTTT. It yields the protein CASSLAGHTQYF.